The text below deals with one T cell receptor beta chain. Its antigen is unknown. This entry comes from a study of blood T cells in healthy people across ages. Study-level background: Per two T cells, template switching captured roughly one barcoded beta molecule.

CDR3 size: 12 residues. Per germline, CDR1 SNHLY and CDR2 FYNNEI. The germline V and J ends were trimmed by 6 bases and 11 bases, with 16 bases remaining between them. Study-wide results and caveats: TCR beta diversity, measured per million T cells, fell in a roughly linear way with age.

Primed by a sample-barcoded 5' primer and a J-beta primer mix, a second PCR proceeded for 7 to 11 cycles. A tag from a template-switch adaptor with 12 random nucleotides marked each cDNA molecule. Each CDR3 protein gets one entry after TCRdb re-called the 5' RACE reads with MiXCR. Among over 1,500,000 distinct CDR3 sequences, roughly 43% were seen once, and the ten largest hold roughly 23%. Total RNA extracted from each sample amounted to at least 5.5 micrograms. The chain uses TRBV2 and TRBJ1-1; D gene ambiguous. The sample was blood. This clonotype was sampled from a human donor in good health. CDR3: CASSFSPVSAFF. Here the CDR3 DNA reads TGTGCCAGCAGCTTTTCGCCGGTATCGGCTTTCTTT.